The T cell receptor beta chain under discussion was sequenced for a study of shared clonotypes between healthy human individuals. General study results and limits: Non-shared clonotypes had lower generation probabilities than clonotypes shared by all four sorted-subset donors.

It was CD45RO-negative cells, positively selected for CCR7, that made up naive CD8 cells, with terminally differentiated effector memory CD45RA+ cells excluded. In germline, CDR1 is SNHLY, CDR2 FYNNEI. Trimming at V came to 8 bases and at J to 4 bases, leaving 3 bases not matched to a gene. The CDR3 contains 14 residues. Regarding this clone: Its cognate antigen is unknown.

Method: immunoSEQ multiplex PCR; TCRdb's copy keeps in-frame clones and lacks some. The sample includes about 2 million clones, just under 95% seen only once; the top ten take around 1%. V and J are TRBV2 and TRBJ2-1; the match to TRBD2 covers 12 bases. This TCR was recovered from a young man in good health. Sequenced material: naive CD8+ T cells sorted from blood. CDR3 loop: CASLGLAGYNEQFF. CDR3 coding DNA: TGTGCCAGCCTCGGACTAGCGGGGTACAATGAGCAGTTCTTC.